Listed below are T cell receptor beta chains from one sample, sequenced in a study of beta chain features in type 1 diabetes. Profiling relied on immunoSEQ multiplex PCR, and the TCRdb table lists in-frame clones only, not all of them. Among about 700,000 clones listed, over 10% were seen once. The sequenced sample consisted of naive CD4+ T cells from blood. The receptors were gathered from a young man with type 1 diabetes. Both conserved end residues are part of each CDR3. D genes are given only for firm matches. Expanded clones get a size class; other rows say once, few or many, or leave the size out.

J gene,V gene,CDR3 length,clone size,D gene,CDR3 protein,CDR3 DNA
TRBJ2-3,TRBV5-1,15,few,TRBD2,CASSLGLAETDTQYF,TGCGCCAGCAGCTTGGGCCTAGCGGAAACAGATACGCAGTATTTT
TRBJ1-2,TRBV7-9,15,.,.,CASSPPDRPNYGYTF,TGTGCCAGCAGCCCACCTGACAGGCCTAACTATGGCTACACCTTC
TRBJ2-5,TRBV5-4,15,few,TRBD1,CASSFVARGRETQYF,TGTGCCAGCAGCTTTGTCGCCAGGGGGCGGGAGACCCAGTACTTC
TRBJ2-7,TRBV2,14,.,TRBD1,CASSDLNRGPEQYF,TGTGCCAGCAGTGATCTGAACAGGGGACCCGAGCAGTACTTC
TRBJ1-1,TRBV5-6,11,.,.,CASSLEFEAFF,TGTGCCAGCAGCTTGGAATTTGAAGCTTTCTTT
TRBJ1-2,TRBV10-3,12,few,.,CAILVEGVGYTF,TGTGCCATCTTAGTGGAGGGGGTAGGCTACACCTTC
TRBJ1-6,TRBV19,13,.,.,CASQDHQRGSLHF,TGTGCCAGTCAAGATCACCAGCGAGGGTCCCTCCACTTT
TRBJ2-1,TRBV27,17,.,.,CASSLSVIWGAGNEQFF,TGTGCCAGCAGTTTATCAGTAATCTGGGGGGCCGGCAATGAGCAGTTCTTC
TRBJ1-2,TRBV7-3,14,.,.,CASSTGLPGGGYTF,TGTGCCAGCAGCACGGGACTTCCCGGAGGTGGCTACACCTTC
TRBJ2-7,TRBV6-1,13,few,TRBD2,CASRRTSSDEQYF,TGTGCCAGCAGACGGACTAGCTCGGACGAGCAGTACTTC
TRBJ2-4,TRBV29-1,13,.,.,CSVGKGGLDIQYF,TGCAGCGTTGGCAAGGGGGGGTTGGACATTCAGTACTTC
TRBJ1-1,TRBV20-1,11,.,.,CSAPTQIEAFF,TGCAGTGCTCCAACCCAAATAGAAGCTTTCTTT
TRBJ1-2,TRBV1,12,.,.,CTSSRHPGGYTF,TGCACCAGCAGCCGACATCCAGGAGGCTACACCTTC
TRBJ1-4,TRBV28,14,.,TRBD1,CASSSGGPNEKLFF,TGTGCCAGCAGTTCAGGGGGTCCTAATGAAAAACTGTTTTTT
TRBJ1-1,TRBV5-1,17,.,TRBD1,CASSGGTGYEADTEAFF,TGCGCCAGCAGCGGCGGGACAGGGTATGAGGCGGACACTGAAGCTTTCTTT
TRBJ2-3,TRBV30,15,few,TRBD2,CAWRSSGTSTDTQYF,TGTGCCTGGAGAAGCAGCGGGACCAGCACAGATACGCAGTATTTT
TRBJ1-5,TRBV30,13,few,.,CAWATGTNQPQHF,TGTGCCTGGGCTACAGGGACCAATCAGCCCCAGCATTTT
TRBJ1-1,TRBV7-2,13,few,.,CASSFSGDTEAFF,TGTGCCAGCAGCTTCTCAGGGGACACTGAAGCTTTCTTT
TRBJ2-5,TRBV5-1,14,few,.,CASSPRGSQETQYF,TGCGCCAGCAGCCCCCGGGGCAGTCAAGAGACCCAGTACTTC
TRBJ1-5,TRBV19,15,.,.,CASITTYLSNQPQHF,TGTGCCAGTATCACGACATACCTTAGCAATCAGCCCCAGCATTTT
TRBJ1-2,TRBV9,15,once,TRBD1,CASSVQGGLAYGYTF,TGTGCCAGCAGCGTGCAAGGGGGCCTGGCCTATGGCTACACCTTC
TRBJ1-1,TRBV19,12,few,.,CASSMGNTEAFF,TGTGCCAGTAGTATGGGTAACACTGAAGCTTTCTTT
TRBJ2-3,TRBV5-1,14,.,.,CASSFEGTGDTQYF,TGCGCCAGCAGCTTTGAAGGAACGGGGGATACGCAGTATTTT
TRBJ1-5,TRBV2,14,few,TRBD1,CASSNTGGDQPQHF,TGTGCCAGCAGTAACACAGGGGGCGATCAGCCCCAGCATTTT